The sequence of this T cell receptor beta chain was determined in a study of chemoradiotherapy in HPV16-positive cancers. Study as a whole: Functional T-cell assays on two HPV16-positive patients' cells defined candidate HPV-specific clones and common TCR motifs. Study-wide points: Candidate HPV-specific clones and E7-related TCR motifs grew in tumor during treatment. Better recurrence-free survival went with HPV-responsive T-cell expansion in HPV16-positive patients.

The CDR3 sequence is 16 residues long. Germline CDR1 SGHNT, CDR2 YYREEE (reference sequence). Trimming removed 4 bases from V and 4 bases from J, with 18 bases in between. Data came from immunoSEQ multiplex PCR; TCRdb stores just in-frame clones and leaves some out. This table has some 2,500 clones, more than 70% appearing once. Comments on this clone: The antigen is not known.

Repertoires were sampled repeatedly during chemoradiotherapy. Sequenced material: tumor tissue, taken from a patient who underwent chemoradiotherapy. The chain uses TRBV5-4 and TRBJ1-3; tentatively, D is TRBD1 (6 bases). The source of this sequence is a human donor with HPV-associated anogenital cancer. The CDR3 sequence: CASSREGGPGGNTIYF. The CDR3 coding sequence is TGTGCCAGCAGCCGCGAGGGGGGGCCAGGCGGAAACACCATATATTTT.